A selection of T cell receptor beta chains follows, all from one sample in a study of OX40 agonist ivuxolimab in advanced cancers. Measured with immunoSEQ multiplex PCR; TCRdb has only the in-frame clones, and not every one. The top ten hold around 0.86% of the sample, which has 72,000 or so clones, 70% to 90% seen once. The sample consisted of CD4+ or CD8+ T cells sorted from blood, taken in a trial of the OX40 agonist ivuxolimab. The source is an adult with an advanced solid tumor such as melanoma, head and neck, liver or kidney cancer. Each CDR3 is given with its conserved first and last residue. The order of the fields is CDR3 DNA, CDR3 protein, V gene, clone size, J gene, D gene. D genes are given only for firm matches. Part of the rows lack a size; the others show once, few, many or a class for expanded clones.

CDR3nt: TGTGCCAGCAGCCCGGCAGATACGCAGTATTTT
CDR3aa: CASSPADTQYF
v_gene: TRBV7-9
abundance: NA
j_gene: TRBJ2-3
d_gene: NA

CDR3nt: TGTGCCAGCAGCGCGGGGGTAAGGAATCAGCCCCAGCATTTT
CDR3aa: CASSAGVRNQPQHF
v_gene: TRBV9
abundance: NA
j_gene: TRBJ1-5
d_gene: NA

CDR3nt: TGTGCCAGCAGCGTAGGACAGCACTCCTACGAGCAGTACTTC
CDR3aa: CASSVGQHSYEQYF
v_gene: TRBV2
abundance: NA
j_gene: TRBJ2-7
d_gene: NA

CDR3nt: TGTGCCTGGAGTCGGCGGGGTGGGGATAGCGGGCTTTGGACCCAGTACTTC
CDR3aa: CAWSRRGGDSGLWTQYF
v_gene: TRBV30
abundance: NA
j_gene: TRBJ2-5
d_gene: TRBD2

CDR3nt: TGTGCCAGCAGTTTCCTACAGAACACTGAAGCTTTCTTT
CDR3aa: CASSFLQNTEAFF
v_gene: TRBV28
abundance: once
j_gene: TRBJ1-1
d_gene: NA

CDR3nt: TGTGCCAGTAGTTCCCGACTAGCGGGAGAGAGGCGGGAGACCCAGTACTTC
CDR3aa: CASSSRLAGERRETQYF
v_gene: TRBV19
abundance: NA
j_gene: TRBJ2-5
d_gene: TRBD2

CDR3nt: TGTGCCAGCAGCCCCCGACTAGCGGGAGGCTACGAGCAGTACTTC
CDR3aa: CASSPRLAGGYEQYF
v_gene: TRBV7-9
abundance: medium-sized
j_gene: TRBJ2-7
d_gene: TRBD2

CDR3nt: TGCGCCAGCAGTTGGGACAGGGCGAACTACGAGCAGTACTTC
CDR3aa: CASSWDRANYEQYF
v_gene: TRBV10-2
abundance: few
j_gene: TRBJ2-7
d_gene: TRBD1

CDR3nt: TGCGCCAGCAGCCAGGCGGACAGGGACGGGATCGAAGCTTTCTTT
CDR3aa: CASSQADRDGIEAFF
v_gene: TRBV4-3
abundance: NA
j_gene: TRBJ1-1
d_gene: TRBD1

CDR3nt: TGTGCCAGCAGTCGGAGCTCCTACAATGAGCAGTTCTTC
CDR3aa: CASSRSSYNEQFF
v_gene: TRBV6-1
abundance: NA
j_gene: TRBJ2-1
d_gene: NA

CDR3nt: TGTGCCAGCAGTGAGCGGCTAGCGGGAATCTACGAGCAGTACTTC
CDR3aa: CASSERLAGIYEQYF
v_gene: TRBV2
abundance: NA
j_gene: TRBJ2-7
d_gene: TRBD2

CDR3nt: TGTGCCAGCAGCATCCCAGGGGATTGGAGCTCCTACGAGCAGTACTTC
CDR3aa: CASSIPGDWSSYEQYF
v_gene: TRBV7-2
abundance: NA
j_gene: TRBJ2-7
d_gene: NA

CDR3nt: TGTGCCAGCAGCTTAGCCTCAGGTCCGACGGGCTATGGCTACACCTTC
CDR3aa: CASSLASGPTGYGYTF
v_gene: TRBV7-8
abundance: NA
j_gene: TRBJ1-2
d_gene: NA

CDR3nt: TGTGCCAGCAGCTTATCAACAGGAAACTATGGCTACACCTTC
CDR3aa: CASSLSTGNYGYTF
v_gene: TRBV11-2
abundance: once
j_gene: TRBJ1-2
d_gene: NA

CDR3nt: TGTGCCAGCAGTTCCGGCCCCTCCTACGAGCAGTACTTC
CDR3aa: CASSSGPSYEQYF
v_gene: TRBV28
abundance: NA
j_gene: TRBJ2-7
d_gene: NA

CDR3nt: TGTGCCAGCAGTTTAAGCGGAAACACCATATATTTT
CDR3aa: CASSLSGNTIYF
v_gene: TRBV28
abundance: NA
j_gene: TRBJ1-3
d_gene: NA

CDR3nt: TGTGCCAGCAGTGACGGTGGGACAGGGGGAGAGACCCAGTACTTC
CDR3aa: CASSDGGTGGETQYF
v_gene: TRBV2
abundance: NA
j_gene: TRBJ2-5
d_gene: TRBD1

CDR3nt: TGTGCCAGCTCACCACAGGGAGACGGAACTGAAGCTTTCTTT
CDR3aa: CASSPQGDGTEAFF
v_gene: TRBV18
abundance: NA
j_gene: TRBJ1-1
d_gene: NA

CDR3nt: TGTGCCTGGGCCAAGACAGTGCAAGAGACCCAGTACTTC
CDR3aa: CAWAKTVQETQYF
v_gene: TRBV30
abundance: NA
j_gene: TRBJ2-5
d_gene: NA

CDR3nt: TGTGCCAGCAGCCAAGCGGGAGAGGCAGATACGCAGTATTTT
CDR3aa: CASSQAGEADTQYF
v_gene: TRBV6-5
abundance: NA
j_gene: TRBJ2-3
d_gene: TRBD2

CDR3nt: TGTGCCACCAGCAGAGGAGGGCTAGCGGGTATCAGCGAGCAGTTCTTC
CDR3aa: CATSRGGLAGISEQFF
v_gene: TRBV15
abundance: NA
j_gene: TRBJ2-1
d_gene: TRBD2

CDR3nt: TGTGCCAGCTCACCGAGTACCTCCTCCAATCAGCCCCAGCATTTT
CDR3aa: CASSPSTSSNQPQHF
v_gene: TRBV18
abundance: NA
j_gene: TRBJ1-5
d_gene: NA

CDR3nt: TGTGCCAGCAGCCCGGCCTGGGGGGGACAAAGGTTGGATGGCTACACCTTC
CDR3aa: CASSPAWGGQRLDGYTF
v_gene: TRBV7-9
abundance: once
j_gene: TRBJ1-2
d_gene: NA

CDR3nt: TGTGCCAGCACCCCGGCTCCGATCGGGGCCGGGGAGCTGTTTTTT
CDR3aa: CASTPAPIGAGELFF
v_gene: TRBV6-5
abundance: NA
j_gene: TRBJ2-2
d_gene: NA

CDR3nt: TGTGCCAGCAGTTTCAACAGGGGGCGCGTCAATCAGCCCCAGCATTTT
CDR3aa: CASSFNRGRVNQPQHF
v_gene: TRBV28
abundance: NA
j_gene: TRBJ1-5
d_gene: TRBD1

CDR3nt: TGTGCCAGCAGCTCCTCAGGGGCCGTCAATTCACCCCTCCACTTT
CDR3aa: CASSSSGAVNSPLHF
v_gene: TRBV2
abundance: once
j_gene: TRBJ1-6
d_gene: NA

CDR3nt: TGTGCCACCAGCGGGAGACAGGGAGCAAGGAACACCGGGGAGCTGTTTTTT
CDR3aa: CATSGRQGARNTGELFF
v_gene: TRBV15
abundance: NA
j_gene: TRBJ2-2
d_gene: TRBD1

CDR3nt: TGTGCCAGCAGCACAACAGGGGGAAGGCAAGAGACCCAGTACTTC
CDR3aa: CASSTTGGRQETQYF
v_gene: TRBV7-2
abundance: NA
j_gene: TRBJ2-5
d_gene: TRBD1

CDR3nt: TGTGCCAGCAGCCCGGACACGAACACCGGGGAGCTGTTTTTT
CDR3aa: CASSPDTNTGELFF
v_gene: TRBV5-6
abundance: NA
j_gene: TRBJ2-2
d_gene: NA

CDR3nt: TGCGCCAGCCGGGGGATGGGCAAAAACATTCAGTACTTC
CDR3aa: CASRGMGKNIQYF
v_gene: TRBV23-1
abundance: NA
j_gene: TRBJ2-4
d_gene: NA

CDR3nt: TGTGCCAGCAGCTTAGGCGCTAGCGGGGGTGAGAGGGAGACCCAGTACTTC
CDR3aa: CASSLGASGGERETQYF
v_gene: TRBV7-9
abundance: NA
j_gene: TRBJ2-5
d_gene: TRBD2

CDR3nt: TGTGCCAGCAGTACAGGGACCACTGAAGCTTTCTTT
CDR3aa: CASSTGTTEAFF
v_gene: TRBV6-6
abundance: NA
j_gene: TRBJ1-1
d_gene: NA

CDR3nt: TGTGCCAGCAGTTTAGAAACCTACGAGCAGTACTTC
CDR3aa: CASSLETYEQYF
v_gene: TRBV28
abundance: NA
j_gene: TRBJ2-7
d_gene: NA

CDR3nt: TGCGCCAGCAGCTTCTCCTCGGACAGTTCTGAAGCTTTCTTT
CDR3aa: CASSFSSDSSEAFF
v_gene: TRBV5-1
abundance: NA
j_gene: TRBJ1-1
d_gene: NA

CDR3nt: TGTGCCAGCTCACCTACAGGGGCAGATTGGGAAAAACTGTTTTTT
CDR3aa: CASSPTGADWEKLFF
v_gene: TRBV18
abundance: NA
j_gene: TRBJ1-4
d_gene: TRBD1

CDR3nt: TGTGCCAGTAGTCCCTCGGAGGTTAATTCACCCCTCCACTTT
CDR3aa: CASSPSEVNSPLHF
v_gene: TRBV19
abundance: NA
j_gene: TRBJ1-6
d_gene: NA

CDR3nt: TGTGCCAGCACAGCGGGGATTAATGAAAAACTGTTTTTT
CDR3aa: CASTAGINEKLFF
v_gene: TRBV6-1
abundance: NA
j_gene: TRBJ1-4
d_gene: NA

CDR3nt: TGTGCCAGCAGCTCCCATAACTATGGCTACACCTTC
CDR3aa: CASSSHNYGYTF
v_gene: TRBV6-6
abundance: few
j_gene: TRBJ1-2
d_gene: NA

CDR3nt: TGTGCCAGCAGTCTCGACAGGGGTCGAGGCAATGAGCAGTTCTTC
CDR3aa: CASSLDRGRGNEQFF
v_gene: TRBV2
abundance: NA
j_gene: TRBJ2-1
d_gene: TRBD1

CDR3nt: TGTGCCAGCAGCTTCCGGTGGGCAGGGTACAATGAGCAGTTCTTC
CDR3aa: CASSFRWAGYNEQFF
v_gene: TRBV11-2
abundance: NA
j_gene: TRBJ2-1
d_gene: NA

CDR3nt: TGTGCCAGCAGGGGGACAGGGGTAGTTAACTATGGCTACACCTTC
CDR3aa: CASRGTGVVNYGYTF
v_gene: TRBV2
abundance: NA
j_gene: TRBJ1-2
d_gene: TRBD1

CDR3nt: TGTGCCAGCAGTGTAGGAGCGGGTAGGTCCTACGAGCAGTACTTC
CDR3aa: CASSVGAGRSYEQYF
v_gene: TRBV6-4
abundance: NA
j_gene: TRBJ2-7
d_gene: NA

CDR3nt: TGTGCCAGTAGTATATGGGAGAATTCACCCCTCCACTTT
CDR3aa: CASSIWENSPLHF
v_gene: TRBV19
abundance: NA
j_gene: TRBJ1-6
d_gene: NA

CDR3nt: TGCGCCAGCAGCTGGAACAGGGCAAATGAGCAGTTCTTC
CDR3aa: CASSWNRANEQFF
v_gene: TRBV5-1
abundance: once
j_gene: TRBJ2-1
d_gene: NA

CDR3nt: TGTGCCAGCAGAAAGGGACCAGCTGGGGAGACCCAGTACTTC
CDR3aa: CASRKGPAGETQYF
v_gene: TRBV6-5
abundance: NA
j_gene: TRBJ2-5
d_gene: NA

CDR3nt: TGTGCCAGCCGGGTTGGACAGCCAGGGGAGCTGTTTTTT
CDR3aa: CASRVGQPGELFF
v_gene: TRBV27
abundance: NA
j_gene: TRBJ2-2
d_gene: NA

CDR3nt: TGTGCCAGCAGGACCCTAAAAGGGAATGAGCAGTTCTTC
CDR3aa: CASRTLKGNEQFF
v_gene: TRBV6-5
abundance: NA
j_gene: TRBJ2-1
d_gene: NA